The next 12 T cell receptor beta chains were all read from a single sample in a study of identifying expanded T cells in peripheral blood. The method was immunoSEQ multiplex PCR; TCRdb's version includes in-frame clones alone and lacks a portion of them. The table lists 100,000 or so clones, 80% to 90% of them singletons. The source material was blood. These receptors came from a person aged 18-69 years in good health.

This chain links TRBV29-1 with TRBJ1-1; possible D gene TRBD1, 5 bases. Between the trimmed V and J ends, which lost 7 bases and 0 bases, there was a span of 6 bases. This CDR3 has 11 amino acids. Germline CDR1 is SQVTM and CDR2 is ANQGSEA. CDR3 DNA sequence: TGCAGCGCCAGGGTGAACACTGAAGCTTTCTTT. This translates into CSARVNTEAFF.

This sequence joins TRBV7-8 and TRBJ2-3; no clear D gene. Germline CDR1 SGHVS, CDR2 FQNEAQ. The CDR3 runs 14 residues. The germline V and J ends were trimmed by 5 bases and 6 bases, with 15 bases remaining between them. CDR3 residues: CASSQNSFRDTQYF. Here the CDR3 DNA reads TGTGCCAGCAGCCAAAACTCTTTCAGGGATACGCAGTATTTT.

The J gene is TRBJ1-1, the V gene TRBV9, with D uncertain. V was pared by 4 bases and J by 5 bases, with 21 bases between. Germline V gives CDR1 SGDLS, CDR2 YYNGEE. The CDR3 has 16 residues. The CDR3: CASSPTGENRGTEAFF. DNA of the CDR3: TGTGCCAGCAGCCCCACCGGGGAAAACAGAGGGACTGAAGCTTTCTTT.

The chain is built from TRBV9 and TRBJ1-1; 7 bases match TRBD1. V was clipped by 5 bases and J by 8 bases; unmatched bases: 6. The germline CDR1 and CDR2 sequences are SGDLS and YYNGEE. The CDR3 spans 12 residues. The CDR3 spells CASRGGGAEAFF. The CDR3 bases are TGTGCCAGCAGGGGAGGGGGCGCAGAAGCTTTCTTT.

The CDR3 reads CSVLTGADDEQYF. Here the CDR3 DNA reads TGCAGCGTCTTGACAGGGGCGGACGACGAGCAGTACTTC. The rearrangement links TRBV29-1 to TRBJ2-7; TRBD1 matches 8 bases. This CDR3 is 13 amino acids long. CDR1 and CDR2 (germline): SQVTM, ANQGSEA. The trim removed 6 bases at V and 5 bases at J, leaving 9 bases unmatched.

The rearrangement joins TRBV11-2 to TRBJ1-2, with 7 bases aligning to TRBD1. This CDR3 spans 17 amino acids. With V trimmed by 7 bases and J by 2 bases, 16 bases remained unmatched. Germline V gene sequence: CDR1 SGHAT, CDR2 FQNNGV. CDR3 amino acids: CASKHAFDRDTNYGYTF. DNA of the CDR3: TGTGCCAGCAAACATGCCTTCGACAGGGACACCAACTATGGCTACACCTTC.

The chain uses TRBV5-1 and TRBJ1-1; maybe TRBD1 (6 bases). V lost 4 bases to trimming and J lost 3 bases, with 13 bases between them. Germline assignment: CDR1 SGHRS and CDR2 YFSETQ. The CDR3 spans 14 residues. The CDR3 DNA reads as TGCGCCAGCAGCCTGGACAGACTGGACACTGAAGCTTTCTTT. It yields the protein CASSLDRLDTEAFF. The variable domain in full, with the rest retrieved from reference TRBV5-1 and TRBJ1-1, is KAGVTQTPRYLIKTRGQQVTLSCSPISGHRSVSWYQQTPGQGLQFLFEYFSETQRNKGNFPGRFSGRQFSNSRSEMNVSTLELGDSALYLCASSLDRLDTEAFFGQGTRLTVV.

This clone has only a few counts. The chain recombines TRBV5-1 with TRBJ1-1; 7 nucleotides align to TRBD1. CDR1 is SGHRS and CDR2 is YFSETQ in the germline V gene. V trimming: 5 bases; J trimming: 1 base; junction bases outside the gene matches: 5. The CDR3 has 14 amino acids. CDR3 coding DNA: TGCGCCAGCAGATCGGGACAGCGGAACACTGAAGCTTTCTTT. It specifies CASRSGQRNTEAFF.

The chain links TRBV27 to TRBJ1-6; D is possibly TRBD1 (5 bases). The CDR3 loop spans 16 amino acids. Trimming cost V 4 bases and J 0 bases, with 10 bases left between them. The V gene's germline CDR1 is MNHEY and CDR2 SMNVEV (reference sequence). CDR3 in amino acids: CASSWEDTSYNSPLHF. CDR3 DNA sequence: TGTGCCAGCAGTTGGGAGGACACCTCCTATAATTCACCCCTCCACTTT.

The count of this clone is one. The DNA of the CDR3 is TGTGCTAGTGGTGCCCAAAGGGCAATAGACAACGTGAACACTGAAGCTTTCTTT. Translating gives CASGAQRAIDNVNTEAFF. The J gene is TRBJ1-1, the V gene TRBV12-5, with D hard to call. Germline CDR1 is LGHNT and CDR2 is FRNRAP. This CDR3 has 18 amino acids. V shed 5 bases and J shed 0 bases, with 22 bases lying between them.

V usage is TRBV11-2 and J usage is TRBJ2-1, with D possibly matching TRBD2 (5 bases). CDR1 and CDR2 from the germline V gene are SGHAT and FQNNGV. V was trimmed by 3 bases and J by 8 bases, leaving 5 bases between them. This CDR3 is 11 amino acids long. The CDR3 region is CASSLRDEQFF. The CDR3 nucleotides read TGTGCCAGCAGCTTGCGGGATGAGCAGTTCTTC.

The chain combines TRBV7-9 with TRBJ1-1, with D hard to call. CDR1 and CDR2 (germline): SEHNR, FQNEAQ (reference sequence). CDR3 length: 15 residues. V lost 4 bases and J 1 base, leaving 13 bases between the germline ends. In DNA form, the CDR3 reads TGTGCCAGCAGCTCCCGAGCCCAAAGGAACACTGAAGCTTTCTTT. Amino acids: CASSSRAQRNTEAFF.